This entry describes one T cell receptor beta chain. The antigen it recognizes is unknown. No much larger clone is present one base from it, and per-base qualities are unavailable. The library was prepared using 5' RACE. Sequencing used an Illumina HiSeq 2500. A second PCR of about 7 to 12 cycles was run with a J-beta primer mix and a sample-barcoded 5' primer. A template-switch 5' adaptor carrying 12 random nucleotides introduced a unique molecular identifier onto each TCR beta cDNA molecule. Each sample yielded at least 2.5 million CDR3-containing paired-end reads. The Mint cDNA synthesis kit, primed by a TRBC-specific oligonucleotide, was used to synthesize first-strand cDNA from all RNA. Following uracil-DNA glycosylase treatment, all cDNA underwent a first 18-cycle PCR with the universal primers M1SS and BC2_uni_R. The study's processing was this. Each sample was normalized by randomly selecting 1 million high-quality reads, each carrying a distinct molecular identifier. Reads sharing molecular identifiers were discarded rather than binned into consensus sequences. MiTCR, with a Q25 quality threshold and the strictest error-elimination algorithm, was used for CDR3 identification, clonotype clustering and error correction. A nonparametric unseen species model with Euler transformation was used to estimate lower-bound total TCR beta diversity. The public sequencing data were trimmed at Q25 with fastp and processed into clonotypes with MiXCR by TCRdb, which kept only in-frame beta chains. Here each entry gathers all rows of one CDR3 protein and keeps the most common genes and DNA. The V and J calls follow TCRdb's processing rather than the paper's. The sample profile shows some 850,000 distinct CDR3 sequences; around a quarter of them were found once. The ten largest clones take up under 3% of the sample.

Systemically healthy Caucasian individuals from Russia, some 36 in total and aged 6 to 90 years, were included as donors. Each donor gave roughly 9.5 milliliters of peripheral blood, collected into EDTA-treated Vacutainer tubes. Ficoll-Paque density-gradient centrifugation was used to isolate PBMCs, with at least 6.5 million per sample. Total RNA was extracted from PBMCs with Trizol reagent, with at least 6 micrograms obtained per sample. The percentages of naive CD45RAhigh/CD27high T cells were determined by flow cytometry on a PBMC aliquot from every donor. The CDR3 holds 13 amino acids from the cysteine to the phenylalanine. The read is trimmed to its CDR3 DNA, 39 bases read in frame from base 1. The V and J ends are trimmed by 0 bases and 8 bases, leaving 10 bases between them. Reading the germline V gene (reference sequence) gives CDR1 GTSNPN and CDR2 SVGIG. The sample originates from a study of blood T cells in healthy people across ages (dated by TCRdb to about 2015). In terms of the full investigation: In model experiments, template switching captured roughly one uniquely barcoded TCR beta cDNA molecule for every two T cells. Four age groups were formed from the donors: young (average roughly 15 years), middle-aged (around 39), aged (around 68) and long-lived (more than 75). The study measured age-related changes in TCR beta repertoire diversity using deep sequencing normalized with unique cDNA molecular identifiers. Two additional independent replicas of 1 million unique cDNA reads from the same blood draw were analyzed for two donors (one aged 18 to 30 and one aged 80 or older).

Here is what the overall study found, with its caveats: Estimates of total diversity based on one million sequenced T cells were considered lower bounds and underestimates. As age increased, observed TCR beta diversity per million T cells dropped in a roughly linear way, and a significant reduction was already evident by age 40. The CMV infection status of donors was not known, potentially confounding age-related changes in expanded clonotypes. Compared with the aged group, the long-lived group had more naive CD4+ T cells, fewer expanded clones and increased TCR diversity, a pattern suggesting age selection. The percentage of naive T cells measured by flow cytometry correlated strongly with observed TCR beta diversity. Conclusive comparison of naive and antigen-experienced compartments was prevented by the profiling of bulk unsorted PBMCs.

This sample also appeared in a second study, on T cells of mothers and their children. From that second study: Donors were nine systemically healthy Caucasian individuals: three mothers and their six children. cDNA synthesis used all of the extracted RNA, with approximately 1.4 ug of RNA in each 15 ul reaction. In the second PCR, the M1S primer introduced both the sample barcodes and 2-4 random nucleotides. More than 9 million TCR beta CDR3 reads were obtained from each mother, and millions of reads were obtained from each child. In both related and unrelated pairs, thymic selection shapes the output of TCR recombination in a similar way, with inherited differences having only a minor effect. Normalized repertoire overlap in related mother-child pairs was always slightly higher than in unrelated mother-child pairs, but the difference was never significant. No persistent microchimeric T cell clones were found, with a detection sensitivity of around 100 clones per million clonotypes. The study used deep NGS to compare TCR beta repertoires of mothers and children, seeking features distinguishing related mother-child pairs from unrelated individuals. Mothers averaged roughly 40 +/- 4 years of age and children averaged approximately 11 +/- 4 years. After adapters were ligated using NEBNext reagents, the libraries underwent 100+100 nt paired-end sequencing on an Illumina HiSeq 2000. To avoid cross-contamination, the mother libraries and the child libraries were prepared a month apart and sequenced in separate runs. For each donor, somewhere between about 450,000 and 2,000,000 distinct TCR beta clonotypes were identified. Naive TCR beta clonotypes were estimated from low-frequency clonotypes matched to each donor's FACS-determined naive share, without sorting.

Sequencing input: blood. The rearranged chain carries TRBV30 and TRBJ1-4, with an unclear D gene assignment. The source is a boy aged 10-17 years in good health. In nucleotide form, the sequence is TGTGCCTGGAGTGTACGACGGCTCGAAAAACTGTTTTTT. Its protein is CAWSVRRLEKLFF. With the portions outside the CDR3 filled from the reference TRBV30 and TRBJ1-4 genes, the complete variable region becomes SQTIHQWPATLVQPVGSPLSLECTVEGTSNPNLYWYRQAAGRGLQLLFYSVGIGQISSEVPQNLSASRPQDRQFILSSKKLLLSDSGFYLCAWSVRRLEKLFFGSGTQLSVL.